Presented here are 30 T cell receptor beta chains from one specimen sequenced in a study of T cells after yellow fever vaccination. TCRdb re-called the 5' RACE reads with MiXCR, one entry per CDR3 protein. The sample carries around 590,000 distinct CDR3 sequences, roughly 12% recorded once. Sample: PBMCs, taken on the day of the yellow fever booster vaccination. The receptors were gathered from a man aged 25-45 years who received the YFV17D yellow fever vaccine.

This clonotype appeared a few times. The chain recombines TRBV5-1 with TRBJ2-1, with unresolved D. Germline-derived CDR1 and CDR2 are SGHRS and YFSETQ. Trimming removed 0 bases at V and 0 bases at J, with 10 bases between. The CDR3 totals 16 residues. CDR3 bases: TGCGCCAGCAGCTTGGTGACGGGCCTCTCCTACAATGAGCAGTTCTTC. Its translation: CASSLVTGLSYNEQFF. Complete variable domain (other parts from reference TRBV5-1 and TRBJ2-1): KAGVTQTPRYLIKTRGQQVTLSCSPISGHRSVSWYQQTPGQGLQFLFEYFSETQRNKGNFPGRFSGRQFSNSRSEMNVSTLELGDSALYLCASSLVTGLSYNEQFFGPGTRLTVL.

The chain combines TRBV20-1 with TRBJ1-1; D uncertain. Germline V gene sequence: CDR1 DFQATT, CDR2 SNEGSKA (reference sequence). Trimming pared 6 bases from V and 1 base from J, leaving 9 bases between. This CDR3 has 12 amino acids. The CDR3 region is CSAKLANTEAFF. Here the CDR3 DNA reads TGCAGTGCCAAGTTGGCGAACACTGAAGCTTTCTTT.

The V call is TRBV20-1, the J call TRBJ1-5; unclear D gene. V lost 0 bases, J lost 0 bases, and 15 bases lay in between. The germline CDR1 and CDR2 sequences are DFQATT and SNEGSKA (reference sequence). CDR3 length equals 17 residues. As DNA, the CDR3 is TGCAGTGCTAGAGATATAGGGAAACCCTCTAGCAATCAGCCCCAGCATTTT. Its translation is CSARDIGKPSSNQPQHF.

This clonotype occurred a few times. The genes are TRBV4-3 and TRBJ2-4; tentatively, D is TRBD2 (7 bases). The germline V and J ends were trimmed by 1 base and 7 bases, with 17 bases remaining between them. The CDR3 has 16 residues. Germline V gene data show CDR1 as LGHNA and CDR2 as YSLEER. CDR3 in DNA: TGCGCCAGCAGCCAAGGAGGGGGGGCCGGGGGGAACATTCAGTACTTC. Protein sequence: CASSQGGGAGGNIQYF.

This chain uses TRBV5-5 with TRBJ2-5; 7 bases match TRBD1. The junction had 8 bases not matched to a gene; V was cut back by 0 bases and J by 3 bases. The CDR3 contains 16 residues. Germline V gene data show CDR1 as SGHKS and CDR2 as YYEKEE (reference sequence). The CDR3 region has the DNA TGTGCCAGCAGCTTGGGAGTCATTGGGACAGAAGAGACCCAGTACTTC. Its protein is CASSLGVIGTEETQYF.

The chain is built from TRBV14 and TRBJ2-3; 10 nucleotides match TRBD2. From germline, CDR1 is SGHDN and CDR2 FVKESK. With V trimmed by 1 base and J by 4 bases, 8 bases remained unmatched. The CDR3 covers 17 residues. The CDR3 here is CASSQAGGLAGADTQYF. The CDR3 nucleotides read TGTGCCAGCAGCCAAGCGGGAGGGCTAGCGGGAGCAGATACGCAGTATTTT.

This clonotype has just a few counts. This sequence joins TRBV28 and TRBJ1-4, with 7 bases matching TRBD1. CDR1 and CDR2 (germline): MDHEN, SYDVKM. The J segment lost 4 bases and the V segment lost 7 bases, leaving 9 bases of the junction unmatched. This CDR3 has 15 amino acids. The CDR3 nucleotides are TGTGCCAGCACCGTAGGAGGGGGCCATAATGAAAAACTGTTTTTT. Its translation is CASTVGGGHNEKLFF.

The V call is TRBV20-1, the J call TRBJ2-5; 11 bases fit TRBD2. The CDR3 has 16 residues. V was pared by 5 bases and J by 2 bases, with 10 bases of the junction left unmatched. Germline V gene sequence: CDR1 DFQATT, CDR2 SNEGSKA (reference sequence). The CDR3 loop is CSARTGTSGRQETQYF. The CDR3 region has the DNA TGCAGTGCTCGTACCGGGACTAGCGGAAGGCAAGAGACCCAGTACTTC.

This clonotype was observed many times. V and J are TRBV7-2 and TRBJ2-1; D may correspond to TRBD1 or TRBD2 (5 bases each). CDR1 is SGHTA and CDR2 is FQGNSA in the germline V gene. This CDR3 comprises 14 residues. V gave up 1 base and J gave up 6 bases, with 10 bases separating them. DNA of the CDR3: TGTGCCAGCAGCTTAGAATGGGGGATCAATGAGCAGTTCTTC. Amino acid sequence: CASSLEWGINEQFF.

The chain carries TRBV20-1 and TRBJ2-7; D is perhaps TRBD2 (7 bases). The CDR3 covers 13 residues. CDR1 is DFQATT and CDR2 is SNEGSKA in the germline V gene (reference sequence). V lost 3 bases to trimming and J lost 6 bases, with 15 bases between them. The CDR3 region has the DNA TGCAGTGCTAGCGGGGGGCATCTCCCCGAGCAGTACTTC. It translates to CSASGGHLPEQYF.

About this clonotype: This may arise from a read error, as a much more abundant clone is one base away. This sequence joins TRBV4-3 and TRBJ2-3, with D hard to call. The CDR3 spans 13 residues. Germline V gene sequence: CDR1 LGHNA, CDR2 YSLEER. The CDR3 loop reads CANSQDGPDTQYF. DNA of the CDR3: TGCGCCAACAGCCAGGACGGACCCGATACGCAGTATTTT.

This clonotype showed up just a few times. This sequence joins TRBV4-3 and TRBJ2-3; D possibly matches TRBD1 or TRBD2 (6 bases each). Germline CDR1 is LGHNA and CDR2 is YSLEER. The CDR3 contains 15 residues. V was clipped by 1 base and J by 4 bases, with 12 bases between them. The CDR3 coding sequence is TGCGCCAGCAGCCAAGGGAGGGGGTCTCCAGATACGCAGTATTTT. Encoded protein: CASSQGRGSPDTQYF.

This clonotype has a handful of counts. The DNA for the CDR3 is TGTGCCAGCAGTCGGGGACAGGGCATAAGGAATGAGCAGTTCTTC. Protein: CASSRGQGIRNEQFF. The rearrangement uses TRBV25-1 and TRBJ2-1, with 9 bases identical to TRBD1. This CDR3 comprises 15 residues. V lost 5 bases and J lost 7; bases outside the gene matches: 9. Germline V gene lookup returns CDR1 MGHDK and CDR2 SYGVNS. Variable domain in full (rest from reference TRBV25-1 and TRBJ2-1): EADIYQTPRYLVIGTGKKITLECSQTMGHDKMYWYQQDPGMELHLIHYSYGVNSTEKGDLSSESTVSRIRTEHFPLTLESARPSHTSQYLCASSRGQGIRNEQFFGPGTRLTVL.

This chain joins TRBV6-5 and TRBJ2-7; the match to TRBD1 covers 8 bases. Germline CDR1 and CDR2: MNHEY and SVGAGI. The CDR3 has 12 residues. After removal of 5 bases from V and 6 bases from J, the junction contained 3 bases not matched to a gene. CDR3: CASSTGGGEQYF. In DNA form, the CDR3 reads TGTGCCAGCAGTACAGGGGGTGGCGAGCAGTACTTC.

This clonotype has more than one count but fewer than ten. The rearrangement links TRBV12-3 or TRBV12-4 to TRBJ2-1, with 10 nucleotides matching TRBD2. V lost 5 bases, J lost 8 bases, and 9 bases stayed unmatched. The length of the CDR3 is 15 residues. The CDR3 here is CASSTSGRAFDEQFF. For the CDR3, the DNA is TGTGCCAGCAGTACGAGCGGGAGGGCCTTCGATGAGCAGTTCTTC.

In this sample, this clonotype turned up many times. The chain recombines TRBV24-1 with TRBJ1-5; D might be TRBD1 (5 bases). The CDR3 extends over 13 amino acids. Trimming left V 5 bases short and J 12 bases short, with 16 bases between. In germline, CDR1 is KGHDR, CDR2 SFDVKD. CDR3 protein: CATSARPGDLQHF. As DNA, the CDR3 is TGTGCCACCAGTGCAAGACCCGGGGACCTCCAGCATTTT.

The DNA of the CDR3 is TGTGCCAGCAGCTCGGGGAGGGACTCTTACAATGAGCAGTTCTTC. It is translated as CASSSGRDSYNEQFF. The J gene is TRBJ2-1, the V gene TRBV7-8; 7 bases are a match to TRBD2. Germline CDR1 is SGHVS and CDR2 is FQNEAQ. Unmatched junction bases numbered 7, after V lost 4 bases and J lost 4 bases. The CDR3 totals 15 residues.

The gene calls are TRBV5-1 and TRBJ2-7, with 10 positions matching TRBD2. The CDR3 sequence is 15 residues long. Germline V gives CDR1 SGHRS, CDR2 YFSETQ. V was pared by 3 bases and J by 7 bases, with 10 bases of the junction left unmatched. CDR3: CASSSLLAGANEQYF. For the CDR3, the DNA is TGCGCCAGCAGCTCCCTCCTAGCGGGAGCGAATGAGCAGTACTTC.

This clonotype was detected ten times or more. This chain links TRBV7-9 with TRBJ1-1; no reliable D call. Germline V gives CDR1 SEHNR, CDR2 FQNEAQ (reference sequence). The CDR3 consists of 15 residues. Trimming stripped 6 bases from V and 0 bases from J, with 14 bases between. CDR3 DNA sequence: TGTGCCAGCAGGCCGAAGGCGGGGATGAACACTGAAGCTTTCTTT. Translation gives CASRPKAGMNTEAFF.

The chain carries TRBV6-1 and TRBJ1-1, with a weak D call TRBD1 (5 bases). Germline V gene sequence: CDR1 MNHNS, CDR2 SASEGT. This CDR3 contains 14 residues. The V and J ends lost 8 bases and 1 base respectively, with 14 bases between them. CDR3 protein: CASWRGLWNTEAFF. The DNA of the CDR3 is TGTGCCAGCTGGAGGGGACTCTGGAACACTGAAGCTTTCTTT.

V and J are TRBV24-1 and TRBJ2-3; TRBD1 matches at 7 bases. The CDR3 runs 18 residues. J gave up 0 bases and V 3 bases, and 11 bases lay outside the gene matches. Germline CDR1 is KGHDR and CDR2 is SFDVKD. CDR3 nucleotide sequence: TGTGCCACCAGTGATCCGGGGACAGAGACCTCTAGCACAGATACGCAGTATTTT. Translating gives CATSDPGTETSSTDTQYF.

The chain has TRBV3-1 and TRBJ2-6; TRBD1 agrees at 8 bases. The germline gives CDR1 LGHDT, CDR2 YNNKEL (reference sequence). The junction had 4 bases not matched to a gene; V was cut back by 4 bases and J by 2 bases. The CDR3 has 16 amino acids. The CDR3 DNA follows: TGTGCCAGCAGCCCCGGACAGGGTACTGGGGCCAACGTCCTGACTTTC. It is translated as CASSPGQGTGANVLTF. The complete variable domain, with remaining parts taken from reference TRBV3-1 and TRBJ2-6, reads DTAVSQTPKYLVTQMGNDKSIKCEQNLGHDTMYWYKQDSKKFLKIMFSYNNKELIINETVPNRFSPKSPDKAHLNLHINSLELGDSAVYFCASSPGQGTGANVLTFGAGSRLTVL.

This clonotype was seen a few times. The chain links TRBV6-4 to TRBJ2-1; the match to TRBD2 covers 9 bases. The CDR3 has 15 residues. V shed 2 bases, J shed 9 bases, and the junction held 8 bases outside the gene matches. CDR1 MRHNA and CDR2 SNTAGT come from the germline V gene. The CDR3 coding sequence is TGTGCCAGCAGTGACGTAGCGGGAGATCGTTCTGAGCAGTTCTTC. Protein: CASSDVAGDRSEQFF.

This clonotype was observed a handful of times. The chain recombines TRBV7-2 with TRBJ2-1; D is possibly TRBD2 (5 bases). Per the germline V gene, CDR1 is SGHTA and CDR2 is FQGNSA. The CDR3 has 15 residues. V was clipped by 5 bases and J by 2 bases, with 13 bases between them. As DNA, the CDR3 is TGTGCCAGCAGCCTAATCACAGCGGCCTACAATGAGCAGTTCTTC. Translated: CASSLITAAYNEQFF.

This clonotype was detected ten times or more. V usage is TRBV7-2 and J usage is TRBJ2-7, with TRBD1 as a possible D gene (5 bases). Germline V CDR1 and CDR2: SGHTA, FQGNSA. The CDR3 totals 12 residues. V lost 2 bases and J lost 4, with 6 bases in between. The CDR3 DNA sequence: TGTGCCAGCAGCTTAAGGGGTTACGAGCAGTACTTC. Translated, it gives CASSLRGYEQYF.

This clonotype has a count of ten or more. The rearrangement links TRBV5-1 to TRBJ2-1; 11 bases agree with TRBD1. The CDR3 extends over 14 amino acids. Germline CDR1 SGHRS, CDR2 YFSETQ. J was trimmed by 7 bases and V by 4 bases; bases with no gene match: 4. The CDR3 loop is CASSPGQGVNEQFF. CDR3 sequence (DNA): TGCGCCAGCAGCCCGGGACAGGGGGTTAATGAGCAGTTCTTC.

This clonotype was found a few times. V usage is TRBV4-3 and J usage is TRBJ1-2, with D maybe TRBD1 (6 bases). V lost 0 bases to trimming and J lost 3 bases, with 11 bases between them. The germline V gene encodes CDR1 LGHNA and CDR2 YSLEER. The CDR3 has 15 amino acids. The CDR3 protein is CASSQDNRAHYGYTF. The DNA for the CDR3 is TGCGCCAGCAGCCAAGATAACAGGGCGCACTATGGCTACACCTTC.

The chain joins TRBV15 to TRBJ2-3, with D possibly matching TRBD2 (6 bases). The germline V and J ends were trimmed by 4 bases and 2 bases, with 16 bases remaining between them. Per germline, CDR1 LNHNV and CDR2 YYDKDF (reference sequence). The CDR3 loop spans 16 amino acids. The CDR3 DNA sequence: TGTGCCACCAGCACTTATCGGGGGACTTCCACAGATACGCAGTATTTT. It encodes CATSTYRGTSTDTQYF. The complete variable domain, with remaining parts taken from reference TRBV15 and TRBJ2-3, reads DAMVIQNPRYQVTQFGKPVTLSCSQTLNHNVMYWYQQKSSQAPKLLFHYYDKDFNNEADTPDNFQSRRPNTSFCFLDIRSPGLGDTAMYLCATSTYRGTSTDTQYFGPGTRLTVL.

This clonotype was observed a handful of times. This sequence joins TRBV29-1 and TRBJ2-1; the match to TRBD2 covers 13 bases. Germline CDR1 reads SQVTM; CDR2 reads ANQGSEA. Unmatched junction bases numbered 8, after V lost 3 bases and J lost 3 bases. The CDR3 is 17 amino acids. The CDR3 region has the DNA TGCAGCGTTGAGGAAATGGGACTAGCGGGACTCTACAATGAGCAGTTCTTC. Amino acid sequence: CSVEEMGLAGLYNEQFF.

Remarks on this clonotype: Just one base apart from a much larger clone, this may be a read error. V gene TRBV11-2 combines with J gene TRBJ2-5, with D unclear. This CDR3 comprises 12 residues. Trimming cost V 1 base and J 4 bases, with 4 bases left between them. Germline V gene lookup returns CDR1 SGHAT and CDR2 FQNNGV. The CDR3 DNA is TGTGCCAGCAGCTTAGTACCAGAGACCCAGTACTTC. This codes for CASSLVPETQYF.